This T cell receptor (beta chain) originates from a study of Ad26.COV2.S vaccination and SARS-CoV-2 variants. Overall study: In the study, Ad26.COV2.S was injected intramuscularly once, or twice 56 days apart.

Assay used: immunoSEQ multiplex PCR; TCRdb lists only in-frame clones, some missing. The table lists over 400,000 clones, about nine tenths of them singletons. As to treatment: roughly 18 received Ad26.COV2.S at low or high dose, single or two shots; about 5 received placebo; per-sample allocation not given. The samples were gathered on day 63 after the first injection of vaccine or placebo. As concerns this clone: Its antigen is currently unknown.

Overall study findings and caveats: Those who received vaccine or placebo ended up with similar non-spike TCR breadth. The breadth of spike-specific CD8+ and CD4+ T cell responses after vaccination was reportedly substantial.

The CDR3 spans 13 residues. Germline CDR1 and CDR2: LNHNV and YYDKDF (reference sequence). Trimming took off 5 bases at V and 7 bases at J, with 12 bases between the two ends. The sample consisted of peripheral blood, taken in a trial of Ad26.COV2.S vaccine versus placebo. The rearrangement joins TRBV15 to TRBJ1-5, with D hard to call. The sequence was collected from a person aged 18-65 years who received the Ad26.COV2.S COVID-19 vaccine or a placebo. CDR3 sequence: CATSVRTGQPQHF. CDR3 bases: TGTGCCACCAGCGTAAGAACCGGCCAGCCCCAGCATTTT.